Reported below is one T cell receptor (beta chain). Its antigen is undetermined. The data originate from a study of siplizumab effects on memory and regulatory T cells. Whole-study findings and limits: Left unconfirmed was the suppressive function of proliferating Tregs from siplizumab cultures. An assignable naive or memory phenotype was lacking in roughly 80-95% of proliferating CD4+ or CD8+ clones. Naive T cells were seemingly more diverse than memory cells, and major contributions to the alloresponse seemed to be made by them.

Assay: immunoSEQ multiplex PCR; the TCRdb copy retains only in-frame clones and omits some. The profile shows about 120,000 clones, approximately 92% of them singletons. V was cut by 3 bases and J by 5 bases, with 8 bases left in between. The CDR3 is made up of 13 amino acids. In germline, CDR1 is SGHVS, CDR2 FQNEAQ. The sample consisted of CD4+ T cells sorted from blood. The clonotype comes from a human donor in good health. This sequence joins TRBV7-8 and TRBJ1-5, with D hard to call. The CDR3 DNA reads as TGTGCCAGCAGCTTTCTAAGCGATCAGCCCCAGCATTTT. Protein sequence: CASSFLSDQPQHF.